This TCR beta chain stems from a study of cytomegalovirus exposure and HLA in healthy donors (dated by TCRdb to about 2017). Regarding the complete study: According to an earlier analysis of 587 of the donors, about 179 million T cells yielded roughly 110 million unique TCR beta sequences and more than 250 Gb of sequence data. Around 320 gigabases of sequencing data and 70 million to 85 million unique TCR sequences were included in an early release covering roughly 700 HLA-typed donors. The genetic ancestry cluster associated with self-reported Caucasian donors included 65% to 90% of the roughly 360 genotyped donors. The study aimed to test whether cataloging public T cell receptors could reveal signatures of past pathogen exposure. The study profiled the T cell repertoires of about 720 subjects by immunosequencing and related them to cytomegalovirus serostatus. Along with the roughly 670-subject first cohort, a separate validation cohort of over a hundred different subjects was used. To predict cytomegalovirus infection status, the study combined high-throughput TCR immunosequencing, statistical association of individual TCRs with disease status, and machine learning. In a later analysis, previously published TCR beta repertoires from roughly 710 donors were re-analyzed and high-resolution HLA genotyping was added so that TCR occurrence patterns could be studied. In the later analysis, no new phenotypic data were used to find candidate immune exposures; instead, reliance was placed on TCR beta sequences and their occurrence across donors. An earlier analysis of approximately 500 of the donors applied high-throughput TCR beta sequencing to assess whether each TCR beta V gene segment acted as functional or pseudogenic. Donor age, sex, ethnicity and CMV serostatus were compiled together with the repertoire data. In a later genetic analysis, genome-wide SNP genotypes for about 55% of the roughly 700 donors were used, and that subset was treated as a discovery cohort. All discovery cohort repertoires had been generated using a single sequencing platform. HLA typing covered class I and class II loci at four-digit resolution. The number of typed donors differed by locus: about 620-640 for A, B, C, DRB1 and DQB1; roughly 510 for DQA1; over 600 for DPA1; and about 470 for DPB1. Because of strong linkage in the cohort, roughly five DR-DQ haplotypes were treated as single units for association and clustering. Among 350 to 400 genotyped donors of the cohort, an average of approximately 230,000 unique TCR beta nucleotide sequences were sequenced per donor, around 18% of them non-productive.

Preparation of the library involved the immunoSEQ multiplex PCR assay. For the multiplex PCR, a mixture combining 60 forward primers for TCR Vbeta segments and 13 reverse primers for TCR Jbeta segments was used. A multiplex PCR assay on genomic DNA amplified the CDR3 region of rearranged TCR beta genes. The Illumina HiSeq System was used to sequence the amplified TCR beta libraries as 87-base-pair reads. For the original study's pipeline: Across the 670 or so repertoires, a later analysis counted 75 million to 90 million unique TCR beta chains, around 11 million of which were shared by at least two donors. Raw reads were error-corrected and collapsed into unique sequences by a nearest-neighbor algorithm in which closely related sequences were merged to remove PCR and sequencing errors. To assign V, D and J gene segments, CDR3 sequences were aligned to IMGT reference sequences. Each retained sequence needed at least a six-nucleotide match to both a V gene segment and a J gene segment. A rearrangement counted as productive if the CDR3 had no stop codons and remained in frame with V and J, and every other rearrangement counted as non-productive. Following IMGT convention, CDR3 was defined as the stretch from the second conserved V-encoded cysteine up to the conserved J-encoded phenylalanine. Sequences without an unambiguous match to a single V gene segment were excluded from the earlier analysis of about 630 of the donors. In an earlier analysis of 450 to 700 of the donors, V segments were called functional above 56.7% productive rearrangements and were called segregating when the between-donor standard deviation exceeded 5%. A statistical classification framework was developed to diagnose cytomegalovirus status using the catalog of TCR beta chain sequences. In a later analysis, TCR nucleotide sequences were compared against IMGT/GENE-DB human TR gene sequences so that V and J genes could be assigned. The TCRdist pipeline was used in a later analysis to assign CDR3 sequences and most-parsimonious VDJ recombination scenarios. In a later analysis, each TCR beta chain was defined by its CDR3 amino acid sequence together with its V-gene family, and reads lacking a unique V-gene family were excluded. A later analysis removed 550 to 700 highly shared, low-generation-probability nucleotide sequences to deal with suspected cross-contamination and a sequencing artifact. For each public chain, a later analysis derived a clonal expansion index from normalized ranks of inferred template counts within each repertoire. In a later analysis, generation probabilities were computed using a VDJ recombination model fitted to out-of-frame rearrangements, and the results were checked against IGoR. In a later analysis, hypergeometric tests were used to score TCR-TCR, TCR-HLA and TCR-CMV co-occurrence, with a repertoire-size bias correction applied to TCR pairs. False discovery rates were estimated in a later analysis by permuting HLA or CMV assignments 20 times. A later analysis grouped co-occurring TCRs with DBSCAN, adding TCRdist sequence similarity when clustering within HLA-allele-positive subsets. Co-occurrence clustering excluded repertoires with fewer than 30,000 or more than 120,000 public chains, plus five with anomalous nucleotide sharing. Here the immuneACCESS table is served through TCRdb, limited to in-frame sequences with V and J called. Missing clones are a known gap in these copies; in checked studies unresolved V genes cover under half, and the rest lacks a known reason. V and J calls and clone size are as listed in that table; D and trimming were resolved from the DNA. For this sample there are approximately 200,000 clones; 70% to 85% appear just once. The ten largest account for roughly 0.1% of the sample.

V trim: 5 bases; J trim: 4 bases; unmatched bases: 4. The germline V gene (reference sequence) sets CDR1 to MNHNY and CDR2 to SVGAGI. Taken from cysteine to phenylalanine, the CDR3 has 16 residues. Only CDR3 DNA remains: 48 bases, in frame from the first base. What the work shows at the level of the full study, not this receptor alone: A later analysis found that HLA-associated TCR beta chains were more clonally expanded and had lower generation probabilities than equally common non-associated chains. A later genetic analysis reported fewer N-insertions in productive TCRs among donors in an Asian-associated ancestry cluster than the roughly 640-donor mean. In a later analysis, most CMV-associated TCR beta chains were found to appear HLA-restricted, with HLA associations seemingly driven largely by CMV exposure. In both the original and validation cohorts, the classifier was reported to diagnose cytomegalovirus status with high specificity and sensitivity. The study listed 164 TCR beta chains as associated with cytomegalovirus. It was suggested by the authors that the approach could potentially be generalized to other disease states and immunological phenotypes. A later analysis associated 17,000 or so TCR beta sequences with specific HLA alleles at a false discovery rate of 0.05. A further reported finding was that TCR beta sequences accurately predicted the HLA-A and HLA-B alleles for most subjects in the first cohort. In an earlier analysis of about 550 of the donors, most TCR beta V segments were observed in productive rearrangements about 90% or about 30% of the time, broadly matching IMGT annotations. A later analysis found that TCR association rates varied across HLA loci, with DRB1 alleles showing the most associated TCRs and HLA-C alleles the fewest. While some public TCRs were present in many individuals, most TCR sequences turned up only very rarely across donors. This cohort had only TCR beta chains sequenced, and the lack of alpha or paired-chain data limited which features could be detected. Immune exposure information for the cohort was limited to CMV serostatus. Because counts were too low, roughly 16 rarely observed V segments, including chromosome 9 orphons, were left out of the earlier analysis of a few hundred of the donors. Because HLA typing was missing for some donors at each locus, association tests included only the typed subset. A group of highly shared sequence variants was considered likely to be a technical artifact of the sequencing pipeline. In a later analysis, several top co-occurrence clusters were reported to appear linked to parvovirus B19, influenza, CMV and Epstein-Barr virus. Correlated functional status among segregating V segments might be attributable to linkage disequilibrium, but an unknown experimental factor could not be ruled out. In vitro tests confirmed that a few of the cytomegalovirus-associated TCR beta chains recognize cytomegalovirus antigens. When HLA alleles, especially DR and DQ, strongly co-occurred, attributing TCR associations to individual alleles was difficult. Sequencing depth was assumed to be roughly uniform across donors in the presence/absence analyses, though that assumption may not hold. Because the 87-base-pair reads could not distinguish some IMGT-functional V segments, including TRBV6-2 and TRBV6-3, those segments were excluded. A later genetic analysis associated a missense DCLRE1C variant with V-gene and J-gene trimming of TCR beta chains, and an independent cohort replicated the association.

In total, around 600 healthy bone marrow donors made up the cohort. At the time of sampling, all cohort members were nominally healthy, though unrecorded immune exposures were likely present. The donor was CMV seronegative and was included in the group of a few hundred seronegative cohort members. Each donor provided a peripheral blood sample, and peripheral blood mononuclear cells were used for TCR beta sequencing. Genomic DNA was extracted from the blood cell samples with the Qiagen DNeasy Blood Extraction Kit. A note on this clone: Its antigen remains undetermined. Base qualities are not recorded, but no much larger clone differs from it by a single base.

Sequenced: PBMCs. This receptor chain uses TRBV6-6 and TRBJ2-1; TRBD2 agrees with 14 junctional bases. The receptor's source is a boy between 2 and 10 years old in good health and CMV-seronegative. The encoded CDR3 is CASSGGTSGGYNEQFF. The DNA sequence is as follows: TGTGCCAGCAGTGGGGGGACTAGCGGGGGTTACAATGAGCAGTTCTTC.